This is a list of T cell receptor beta chains from one sample in a study of CD8 T cells in ankylosing spondylitis. Each CDR3 protein gets one entry after TCRdb re-called the 5' RACE reads with MiXCR. The sample has under 150,000 distinct CDR3 sequences; 11% are singletons. The sample comprised blood, either unsorted or a sorted T cell fraction (not recorded which). The receptors stem from a female donor with ankylosing spondylitis or in good health (not recorded which). Both conserved end residues are part of each CDR3. Fields, in order: J gene, V gene, CDR3 length, CDR3 protein.

>TRBJ1-2|TRBV4-1|16
CASSQGLARGREGYTF
>TRBJ1-1|TRBV12-3/TRBV12-4|11
CASSLEIEAFF
>TRBJ2-7|TRBV19|12
CASSSPRNEQYF
>TRBJ2-1|TRBV7-9|12
CASSLASNEQFF
>TRBJ2-1|TRBV29-1|15
CSVGWPQGGSDEQFF
>TRBJ2-1|TRBV5-1|16
CASSSIAGGSYNEQFF
>TRBJ1-4|TRBV18|14
CASSQGATNEKLFF
>TRBJ2-3|TRBV20-1|13
CSASRQGGDTQYF
>TRBJ2-2|TRBV7-1|13
CASSAGPPGELFF
>TRBJ2-6|TRBV5-1|14
CASRDSSGANVLTF
>TRBJ2-7|TRBV14|14
CASSQLGGKTEQYF
>TRBJ2-7|TRBV12-3/TRBV12-4|19
CTLSLSLGKGTSGAYEQYF
>TRBJ2-4|TRBV5-1|14
CASSLATAKNIQYF
>TRBJ2-1|TRBV5-1|11
CASSYSNEQFF
>TRBJ1-1|TRBV3-1|15
CASTPTGTENTEAFF
>TRBJ2-1|TRBV7-2|14
CASSSEGLFAEQFF
>TRBJ2-7|TRBV28|12
CASSPNRGEQYF
>TRBJ2-2|TRBV4-2|17
CASSQDIRYSNTGELFF
>TRBJ2-5|TRBV19|13
CASSGGLEETQYF
>TRBJ1-2|TRBV18|15
CASSPVETSGYGYTF
>TRBJ2-1|TRBV5-1|14
CASSLRDSGTGQFF
>TRBJ1-2|TRBV12-3/TRBV12-4|15
CASSSGQLSNYGYTF
>TRBJ1-4|TRBV5-1|15
CASSPWDPTNEKLFF
>TRBJ1-2|TRBV7-2|14
CASSLWDRGYGYTF
>TRBJ2-7|TRBV5-1|16
CASSLDTASSSYEQYF
>TRBJ1-6|TRBV12-3/TRBV12-4|14
CASSLSGANSPLHF
>TRBJ2-3|TRBV2|18
CASSRSTAGALNTDTQYF
>TRBJ1-5|TRBV5-8|14
CASSKDGPNQPQHF
>TRBJ2-6|TRBV12-3/TRBV12-4|17
CASSLTFGGAGANVLTF
>TRBJ1-1|TRBV19|16
CASSASRQAMNTEAFF
>TRBJ1-2|TRBV7-9|14
CASSGDTLNYGYTF
>TRBJ2-1|TRBV9|17
CASSFDSDGGGWNEQFF
>TRBJ2-3|TRBV28|16
CASRLWGLLTPRTQYF
>TRBJ2-2|TRBV13|14
CASSPGSLTGELFF
>TRBJ2-1|TRBV19|14
CASSARLAGVVQFF
>TRBJ2-7|TRBV12-3/TRBV12-4|13
CASSRDFSYEQYF
>TRBJ1-1|TRBV5-1|16
CASSSWTGGRNTEAFF
>TRBJ2-6|TRBV3-1|16
CASSQVRQAGANVLTF
>TRBJ2-3|TRBV7-2|17
CASSLRSSGGRPDTQYF
>TRBJ2-7|TRBV12-3/TRBV12-4|14
CASSFGGSGDEQYF
>TRBJ2-3|TRBV7-9|16
CASSLAASGVTDTQYF
>TRBJ1-2|TRBV20-1|16
CSASPGWAGSIYGYTF
>TRBJ2-1|TRBV5-1|19
CASSPIGSSGGMSYNEQFF
>TRBJ1-6|TRBV12-3/TRBV12-4|17
CASSRQATGGGNSPLHF
>TRBJ2-2|TRBV5-1|13
CASSLGGQAELFF
>TRBJ1-6|TRBV5-1|16
CASAEVATGVNSPLHF
>TRBJ1-2|TRBV5-1|15
CASSLYPGQSYGYTF
>TRBJ2-1|TRBV20-1|15
CSAPYSSGGYNEQFF
>TRBJ1-2|TRBV20-1|14
CSANEGTSDYGYTF
>TRBJ2-1|TRBV12-3/TRBV12-4|14
CASSHAGLYNEQFF
>TRBJ2-3|TRBV7-2|12
CASSLNRDTQYF
>TRBJ2-4|TRBV5-6|15
CASSPRGLRRNIQYF
>TRBJ2-2|TRBV29-1|14
CSVGLAVNTGELFF
>TRBJ1-1|TRBV10-1|16
CASSPDRTGLNTEAFF
>TRBJ2-7|TRBV3-1|14
CASSPGTKVYEQYF
>TRBJ1-6|TRBV3-1|15
CASSRDQGARSPLHF
>TRBJ2-5|TRBV5-1|15
CASSYSAGWQETQYF
>TRBJ1-5|TRBV7-9|14
CASSLGAGNQPQHF
>TRBJ2-7|TRBV5-1|14
CASSLQDPSNEQYF
>TRBJ1-1|TRBV19|13
CASSIRGYTEAFF